This entry concerns a single TCR beta chain. Antigen specificity is unknown. Primers included in the PCR were 60 Vbeta and 13 Jbeta primers. The method was immunoSEQ multiplex PCR; TCRdb's version includes in-frame clones alone and lacks a portion of them. The repertoire holds 120,000 or so clones, with roughly 17% as singletons. This sample was taken from a study of cytomegalovirus exposure and HLA in healthy donors. General study findings and limits: TCR beta V segments were, for the most part, productive about 87% or about 30% of the time in an earlier analysis.

CDR1 and CDR2 from the germline V gene are MGHRA and YSYEKL. This CDR3 has 16 residues. The germline V and J ends were trimmed by 2 bases and 3 bases, with 14 bases remaining between them. The TCR comes from a female donor in good health and CMV-seropositive. The sequencing input was PBMCs. The chain has TRBV4-1 and TRBJ2-4; D possibly corresponds to TRBD1 (5 bases). The CDR3: CASSQSRAAGKNIQYF. The CDR3 DNA follows: TGCGCCAGCAGCCAATCCAGGGCCGCAGGCAAAAACATTCAGTACTTC.